This TCR beta chain came from a study of tumour-infiltrating T cells in Burkitt lymphoma (dated by TCRdb to 2020 to 2021). In the study overall: All epidemiological subtypes of Burkitt lymphoma were represented in the cohort, which was made up of 75 to 100 patients. Clinical outcome was correlated with TCR repertoire data, and overall and progression-free survival were found to be predicted by productive clonality independently of established prognosticators, including age at diagnosis. Here is what the overall study found, with its caveats: Numerous Burkitt lymphoma patients were found to share several public clonotypes, a finding suggesting shared tumour neoantigen selection that is absent from diffuse large B-cell lymphoma.

The library was built by means of the immunoSEQ multiplex PCR assay. TCRdb holds this immuneACCESS table with in-frame rearrangements only. Some clones are missing; in checked studies, unresolved V genes explain under half, and the rest has no known cause. For this sample the table gives more than 45,000 clones, of which around 29% were detected only once. The leading ten clones occupy 2.9% of the sample. The CDR3 measures 15 amino acids from cysteine to phenylalanine. Of all the DNA, just the CDR3 is kept, 45 bases in frame from base 1. Based on the germline V gene (reference sequence), the CDR1 and CDR2 sequences are SGHNT and YYREEE. Trimming leaves V shorter by 0 bases and J shorter by 3 bases, with the junction holding 3 bases beyond the gene matches. As for this clone: It lacks a known antigen. Per-base qualities were not stored, and no clone one base away is much larger.

The sample taken for sequencing was tumor tissue. The chain was built from TRBV5-4 and TRBJ2-4; TRBD1 agrees with 7 junctional bases. The clonotype comes from a human donor with Burkitt lymphoma. The sequenced DNA: TGTGCCAGCAGCTTGGCACAGGGGCTCAAAAACATTCAGTACTTC. Its protein product is CASSLAQGLKNIQYF.